This T cell receptor beta chain was profiled in a study of CD8 T cells in Susac syndrome. CDR1 and CDR2 (germline): SGHTA, FQGTGA. The junction had 5 bases not matched to a gene; V was cut back by 1 base and J by 3 bases. The CDR3 has 15 residues. Reverse transcription used about 0.45 to 1 ug RNA and random hexamers. TCRdb reprocessed the immunoSEQ multiplex PCR reads with MiXCR, giving one entry per CDR3 protein. There are approximately 190,000 distinct CDR3 sequences in the sample; 91% occur only once, and 0.087% lies in the top ten. Sequences were obtained from CD4+ T cells from PBMCs. This TCR derives from a human donor with Susac syndrome. This chain connects TRBV7-3 to TRBJ1-2; 7 bases line up with TRBD1. The DNA of the CDR3 is TGTGCCAGCAGCTTAATCGGACAGGAGGACTATGGCTACACCTTC. Amino acids: CASSLIGQEDYGYTF.